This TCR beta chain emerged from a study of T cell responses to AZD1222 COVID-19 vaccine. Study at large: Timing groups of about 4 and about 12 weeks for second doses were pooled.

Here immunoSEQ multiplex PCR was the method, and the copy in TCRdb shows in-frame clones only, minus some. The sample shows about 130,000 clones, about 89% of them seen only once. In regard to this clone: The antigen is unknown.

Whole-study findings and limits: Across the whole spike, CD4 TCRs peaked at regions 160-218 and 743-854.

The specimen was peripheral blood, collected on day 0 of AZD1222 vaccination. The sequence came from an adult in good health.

The CDR3 nucleotides read TGTGCCAGCAGCCCCGGTGTGGGTTTTGAAAACACCATATATTTT. Translation gives CASSPGVGFENTIYF. The chain combines TRBV7-2 with TRBJ1-3, with no clear D. The CDR3 consists of 15 residues. V lost 5 bases and J lost 6, with 17 bases in between. Germline V gene sequence: CDR1 SGHTA, CDR2 FQGNSA.